The source of this T cell receptor beta chain is a study of blood T cells in healthy people across ages (dated by TCRdb to 2014 to 2015). Background on the whole study: In model experiments, template switching captured about one uniquely barcoded TCR beta cDNA molecule for every two T cells. To track age-related changes in TCR beta repertoire diversity, the study relied on deep sequencing normalized with unique cDNA molecular identifiers. Donors were grouped into four age groups: young (average 16 years), middle-aged (about 38), aged (around 60) and long-lived (approximately 78). Donors of different ages were randomly distributed across sequencing lanes to avoid experimental bias. Using the same blood draw, the study looked at two additional independent replicas of 1 million unique cDNA reads for two donors, one aged 18 to 29 and the other aged 80 or older.

Systemically healthy Caucasian individuals from Russia, some 40 in total and aged roughly 6 to 100 years, were included as donors. Each donor gave around 9.5 milliliters of peripheral blood, collected into EDTA-treated Vacutainer tubes. PBMCs were isolated by Ficoll-Paque density-gradient centrifugation, with at least 6 million obtained per sample. Total RNA, at least 6 micrograms per sample, was extracted from PBMCs with Trizol reagent. For every donor, an aliquot of PBMCs went through flow cytometry to measure the percentages of naive CD45RAhigh/CD27high T cells. This clonotype was detected only a few times. The clone's antigen remains unknown. No base-level quality is on record; no much larger clone is a single base apart. Preparation of the library involved 5' RACE. The run used an Illumina HiSeq 2500. A second PCR of roughly 7 to 12 cycles was run with a J-beta primer mix and a sample-barcoded 5' primer. A unique molecular identifier was introduced onto each TCR beta cDNA molecule by a template-switch 5' adaptor carrying 12 random nucleotides. At least 2.5 million CDR3-containing paired-end reads were obtained from each sample. All of the RNA was converted into first-strand cDNA using the Mint cDNA synthesis kit, with a TRBC-specific oligonucleotide serving as the primer. All cDNA was treated with uracil-DNA glycosylase and then went through a first 18-cycle PCR with the universal primers M1SS and BC2_uni_R. The study's processing was this. For normalization, 1 million high-quality reads were randomly selected from each sample, with every read carrying a distinct molecular identifier. Instead of being binned into consensus sequences, reads with shared molecular identifiers were discarded. CDR3 identification, clonotype clustering and error correction used MiTCR with a Q25 quality threshold and the strictest error-elimination algorithm. Lower-bound total TCR beta diversity was estimated with a nonparametric unseen species model using Euler transformation. TCRdb cleaned the public reads at Q25 with fastp, built clones with MiXCR and kept in-frame beta chains. Identical CDR3 protein sequences are pooled into one entry, listed with their most common genes and DNA. TCRdb, rather than the study authors, made the V and J calls. In this sample the table shows about 970,000 distinct CDR3 sequences, around 54% of which occur a single time. Clones ranked in the top ten supply about a fifth of the sample.

Its CDR3 holds 14 amino acids, cysteine through phenylalanine. The kept DNA is CDR3 alone, 42 bases in frame from the first base. Sequences SGHDT (CDR1) and YYEEEE (CDR2) are obtained from the germline V gene. Beyond this particular receptor, the publication reports: Compared with the aged group, the long-lived group had more naive CD4+ T cells, fewer expanded clones and increased TCR diversity, a pattern suggesting age selection. Conclusive comparison of naive and antigen-experienced compartments was prevented by the profiling of bulk unsorted PBMCs. Donor CMV infection status was unknown, potentially confounding age-related changes in expanded clonotypes. Total diversity estimates from one million sequenced T cells were considered lower bounds and underestimates. A strong correlation was found between observed TCR beta diversity and the percentage of naive T cells measured by flow cytometry. Observed TCR beta diversity per million T cells fell roughly linearly with age, and a significant reduction was already apparent by age roughly 40.

Sequencing was performed on blood. The TCR originated in a woman aged 60-75 years in good health. The chain is assembled from TRBV5-6 and TRBJ2-4; TRBD2 fits 7 bases in the junction. TRBJ2-7 explains the end of the DNA better; the J call may be wrong. The CDR3 here reads CASSFSGGGYEQYF. The DNA sequence is given as TGTGCCAGCAGCTTTTCCGGGGGAGGGTACGAGCAGTACTTC.